These 27 T cell receptor beta chains were all obtained from the same sample, sequenced in a study of T cell changes during pregnancy in multiple sclerosis. Profiled with immunoSEQ multiplex PCR; TCRdb holds only in-frame clones, not every one. Of around 40,000 clones listed, 90% are singletons. The specimen comprised CD4+ T cells from peripheral blood mononuclear cells, sampled in the first trimester of pregnancy. These TCRs come from a female donor in good health, enrolled as a control in a pregnancy study.

The rearrangement uses TRBV18 and TRBJ2-2, with D uncertain. The CDR3 is 13 residues long. Trimming stripped 0 bases from V and 5 bases from J, with 4 bases between. Germline values: CDR1 KGHSH, CDR2 LQKENI. The DNA of the CDR3 is TGTGCCAGCTCACCACCGCGGACCGGGGAGCTGTTTTTT. Translating gives CASSPPRTGELFF.

This clone was recorded once. The rearrangement uses TRBV6-6 and TRBJ1-5; D remains ambiguous. Trimming removed 4 bases at V and 5 bases at J, with 9 bases between. This CDR3 is built from 13 residues. Per germline, CDR1 MNHNY and CDR2 SVGAGI (reference sequence). Written as DNA, the CDR3 is TGTGCCAGCAGTTCGAGTCCTTATCAGCCCCAGCATTTT. Amino acid sequence: CASSSSPYQPQHF.

The chain joins TRBV25-1 to TRBJ1-6, with no clear D. CDR1 MGHDK and CDR2 SYGVNS come from the germline V gene. V dropped 8 bases and J dropped 10 bases, with 12 bases sitting between them. The length of the CDR3 is 12 residues. The CDR3: CASSGEWSPLHF. DNA of the CDR3: TGTGCCAGCTCCGGAGAGTGGTCACCCCTCCACTTT.

The chain recombines TRBV7-6 with TRBJ2-7, with TRBD2 matching over 10 bases. This CDR3 has 16 residues. V was clipped by 4 bases and J by 4 bases; unmatched bases: 10. In germline, CDR1 is SGHVS, CDR2 FNYEAQ. The CDR3 protein is CASSSSAGGKRYEQYF. As DNA, the CDR3 is TGTGCCAGCAGCTCCTCAGCGGGGGGGAAGAGGTACGAGCAGTACTTC.

The V call is TRBV7-2, the J call TRBJ1-6, with 7 bases aligning to TRBD1. The CDR3 extends over 15 amino acids. Germline V lookup: CDR1 SGHTA, CDR2 FQGNSA. Losses at the gene ends were 2 bases for V and 9 bases for J; bases not matched to a gene: 7. The CDR3 DNA follows: TGTGCCAGCAGCTTACTTCGCCGGGACAGTTCACCCCTCCACTTT. Translated, it gives CASSLLRRDSSPLHF.

The CDR3 is CASSLPGWNTEAFF. CDR3 sequence (DNA): TGTGCCAGCAGCTTGCCGGGGTGGAACACTGAAGCTTTCTTT. The rearrangement links TRBV5-4 to TRBJ1-1; no clear D. CDR3 length equals 14 residues. The germline V gene has CDR1 SGHNT and CDR2 YYREEE (reference sequence). V gave up 1 base and J gave up 1 base, with 8 bases separating them.

CDR3 amino acids: CASRQGNSNQPQHF. In DNA form, the CDR3 reads TGTGCCAGCCGACAGGGGAATAGCAATCAGCCCCAGCATTTT. This chain links TRBV2 with TRBJ1-5; 8 bases fit TRBD1. Germline CDR1 reads SNHLY; CDR2 reads FYNNEI. There are 14 residues in the CDR3. Losses at the gene ends were 8 bases for V and 0 bases for J; bases not matched to a gene: 3.

A single count supports this clone. The chain recombines TRBV15 with TRBJ1-3, with D perhaps TRBD1 (5 bases). The V gene lost 4 bases and the J gene lost 0 bases, with 10 bases spanning the gap. CDR3 size: 15 residues. In germline, CDR1 is LNHNV, CDR2 YYDKDF (reference sequence). DNA of the CDR3: TGTGCCACCAGCAACCTGGACATCTCTGGAAACACCATATATTTT. Its translation: CATSNLDISGNTIYF.

The gene calls are TRBV29-1 and TRBJ2-7; perhaps TRBD2 as D (7 bases). This CDR3 spans 12 amino acids. Trimming cost V 6 bases and J 8 bases, with 17 bases left between them. Germline CDR1 reads SQVTM; CDR2 reads ANQGSEA. The CDR3 protein is CSVGGTLQQQYF. The CDR3 region has the DNA TGCAGCGTGGGAGGGACACTCCAACAGCAGTACTTC.

The J gene is TRBJ1-2, the V gene TRBV6-1, with 9 bases identical to TRBD1. This CDR3 spans 15 amino acids. The J segment lost 4 bases and the V segment lost 7 bases, leaving 10 bases of the junction unmatched. Per the germline V gene, CDR1 is MNHNS and CDR2 is SASEGT. CDR3 coding DNA: TGTGCCAGCATTACTCCGGGACAGGGAGCCTATGGCTACACCTTC. Translating it yields CASITPGQGAYGYTF.

The V gene is TRBV30, the J gene TRBJ1-6; 9 positions agree with TRBD1. This CDR3 is 15 amino acids long. Looked up from germline, CDR1 is GTSNPN and CDR2 is SVGIG (reference sequence). After removal of 5 bases from V and 7 bases from J, the junction contained 9 bases not matched to a gene. The CDR3 DNA reads TGTGCCTGGGGGGGCCCCGGACAGGGGAATTCACCCCTCCACTTT. Residues: CAWGGPGQGNSPLHF.

This clone was found a few times. The CDR3 sequence: CASTISGTGHSTLHF. The DNA for the CDR3 is TGTGCCAGCACAATCTCCGGGACAGGGCATTCGACCCTCCACTTT. V usage is TRBV6-5 and J usage is TRBJ1-6; 9 bases are shared with TRBD1. The CDR3 runs 15 residues. J lost 14 bases, V lost 7 bases, and 15 bases had no gene match. Germline CDR1 is MNHEY and CDR2 is SVGAGI.

This chain uses TRBV5-6 with TRBJ1-1; D unresolved. Germline CDR1 and CDR2: SGHDT and YYEEEE. The CDR3 has 13 amino acids. V was clipped by 0 bases and J by 1 base, with 4 bases between them. Here the CDR3 DNA reads TGTGCCAGCAGCTTGGAACAGAACACTGAAGCTTTCTTT. It specifies CASSLEQNTEAFF.

The chain carries TRBV6-5 and TRBJ1-1; 7 bases fit TRBD1. The CDR3 contains 12 residues. Germline V gene data show CDR1 as MNHEY and CDR2 as SVGAGI. J gave up 7 bases and V 4 bases, and 3 bases lay outside the gene matches. This CDR3 reads CASSSRTGEAFF. DNA of the CDR3: TGTGCCAGCAGTTCGAGGACAGGTGAAGCTTTCTTT.

This chain joins TRBV20-1 and TRBJ1-2; no reliable D call. This CDR3 is built from 11 residues. Per germline, CDR1 DFQATT and CDR2 SNEGSKA (reference sequence). V lost 7 bases, J lost 5 bases, and 11 bases lay in between. The CDR3 reads CSGPEEYGYTF. The CDR3 coding sequence is TGCAGTGGTCCGGAGGAATATGGCTACACCTTC.

The genes are TRBV9 and TRBJ2-7; 7 bases line up with TRBD2. The germline V gene has CDR1 SGDLS and CDR2 YYNGEE. The trim removed 4 bases at V and 2 bases at J, leaving 15 bases unmatched. This CDR3 region has 17 residues. CDR3 sequence: CASSPREGLGAPYEQYF. The CDR3, as DNA: TGTGCCAGCAGCCCGAGGGAGGGCCTCGGGGCCCCCTACGAGCAGTACTTC.

The V and J genes are TRBV4-1 and TRBJ2-1; TRBD2 matches 9 bases. CDR1 is MGHRA and CDR2 is YSYEKL in the germline V gene. The CDR3 extends over 14 amino acids. The J segment lost 6 bases and the V segment lost 6 bases, leaving 6 bases of the junction unmatched. The CDR3 sequence is CASRAGGALNEQFF. The CDR3 DNA sequence: TGCGCCAGCAGGGCGGGGGGGGCCCTCAATGAGCAGTTCTTC.

The chain links TRBV7-2 to TRBJ2-5; tentatively, D is TRBD2 (6 bases). V was clipped by 4 bases and J by 0 bases, with 9 bases between them. Germline CDR1 SGHTA, CDR2 FQGNSA. The CDR3 totals 14 residues. The CDR3 reads CASSSRDYQETQYF. CDR3 nucleotides: TGTGCCAGCAGCTCCCGGGACTACCAAGAGACCCAGTACTTC.

With respect to this clone: The sample has other DNA sequences that encode this CDR3 too. The V and J genes are TRBV20-1 and TRBJ2-3; D remains unclear. The length of the CDR3 is 10 residues. CDR1 is DFQATT and CDR2 is SNEGSKA in the germline V gene (reference sequence). V dropped 3 bases and J dropped 6 bases, with 4 bases sitting between them. CDR3 DNA sequence: TGCAGTGCTAGTATGGATACGCAGTATTTT. Encoded protein: CSASMDTQYF.

The chain employs TRBV19 and TRBJ2-1; a possible D gene is TRBD2 (7 bases). Germline values: CDR1 LNHDA, CDR2 SQIVND (reference sequence). V lost 5 bases and J 4 bases, leaving 15 bases between the germline ends. This CDR3 is built from 15 residues. The CDR3 here is CASSPPGGLYNEQFF. Here the CDR3 DNA reads TGTGCCAGTAGTCCTCCCGGGGGGCTTTACAATGAGCAGTTCTTC. The full variable domain, in which reference TRBV19 and TRBJ2-1 provide the parts outside the CDR3, is DGGITQSPKYLFRKEGQNVTLSCEQNLNHDAMYWYRQDPGQGLRLIYYSQIVNDFQKGDIAEGYSVSREKKESFPLTVTSAQKNPTAFYLCASSPPGGLYNEQFFGPGTRLTVL.

The V call is TRBV10-3, the J call TRBJ2-7; 9 nucleotides match TRBD2. The CDR3 sequence is 14 residues long. J gave up 0 bases and V 6 bases, and 3 bases lay outside the gene matches. Germline loops: CDR1 ENHRY, CDR2 SYGVKD. In DNA form, the CDR3 reads TGTGCCATCAGGATAGCGGGGGCCTCCTACGAGCAGTACTTC. Protein sequence: CAIRIAGASYEQYF.

This clone has just one count. This chain uses TRBV30 with TRBJ1-6; 7 nucleotides agree with TRBD1. V shed 2 bases and J 7 bases; nucleotides not matched to a gene: 11. CDR1 is GTSNPN and CDR2 is SVGIG in the germline V gene (reference sequence). The CDR3 contains 16 residues. CDR3 nucleotides: TGTGCCTGGAGTTCCCACCTCCCGGGACAGAATTCACCCCTCCACTTT. Amino acids: CAWSSHLPGQNSPLHF.

The chain joins TRBV7-9 to TRBJ2-2, with 9 bases that match TRBD2. The CDR3 has 14 residues. In germline, CDR1 is SEHNR, CDR2 FQNEAQ (reference sequence). The V segment lost 7 bases and the J segment 5 bases; nucleotides outside the gene matches: 5. Here the CDR3 DNA reads TGTGCCAGCACCGCGGGGGGGAGTACCGGGGAGCTGTTTTTT. Translation: CASTAGGSTGELFF.

Here the CDR3 DNA reads TGCAGCGTTACAGGGGCGGCCACTGAAGCTTTCTTT. It translates to CSVTGAATEAFF. This sequence joins TRBV29-1 and TRBJ1-1; TRBD1 matches at 7 bases. V shed 5 bases, J shed 4 bases, and the junction held 4 bases outside the gene matches. There are 12 residues in the CDR3. Germline assignment: CDR1 SQVTM and CDR2 ANQGSEA.

V and J are TRBV19 and TRBJ2-7, with 12 bases identical to TRBD1. Trimming removed 2 bases from V and 7 bases from J; junction bases left unmatched: 6. Germline CDR1 is LNHDA and CDR2 is SQIVND (reference sequence). The CDR3 runs 15 residues. The DNA of the CDR3 is TGTGCCAGTAGTATACCGGGACAGGGGGCGGAGGAGCAGTACTTC. Translated, it gives CASSIPGQGAEEQYF.

This rearrangement joins TRBV7-3 to TRBJ1-1, with a possible D match to TRBD1 (6 bases). V was shortened by 5 bases and J by 1 base, with 8 bases between the two germline ends. The CDR3 is 13 residues long. Germline loops: CDR1 SGHTA, CDR2 FQGTGA. The CDR3 DNA is TGTGCCAGCAGCCTACAGGGGAACACTGAAGCTTTCTTT. This encodes CASSLQGNTEAFF.

The chain recombines TRBV6-5 with TRBJ1-5; 7 nucleotides match TRBD1. Trimming at V came to 2 bases and at J to 4 bases, leaving 5 bases not matched to a gene. CDR3 size: 15 residues. Per germline, CDR1 MNHEY and CDR2 SVGAGI. CDR3 sequence: CASSYRQGGNQPQHF. The CDR3 coding sequence is TGTGCCAGCAGTTACAGGCAGGGGGGAAATCAGCCCCAGCATTTT.